The rows below give T cell receptor beta chains drawn from one sample of a study of blood T cell repertoires in COVID-19. The repertoire was sequenced with immunoSEQ multiplex PCR; TCRdb's copy has only in-frame clones and lacks some. The table includes a few hundred thousand clones, 88% detected once. The specimen sequenced was peripheral blood. Receptors originate from a man between 65 and 85 years old with acute or convalescent COVID-19. The CDR3 runs from the conserved cysteine through the conserved F or W. Fields, in order: D gene, V gene, J gene, clone size, CDR3 DNA, CDR3 protein. D genes are given only for firm matches. Expanded clones get a size class; other rows say once, few or many, or leave the size out.

>.|TRBV19|TRBJ2-1|.
TGTGCCAGTAGTTTCAACAATGAGCAGTTCTTC
CASSFNNEQFF
>TRBD2|TRBV2|TRBJ2-1|.
TGTGCCAGCAGCCAAGGACTAGCGGGAGCAGGCTACAATGAGCAGTTCTTC
CASSQGLAGAGYNEQFF
>.|TRBV5-4|TRBJ1-1|few
TGTGCCAGCAGCTTGGCGGGTTTAAGGGGCACTGAAGCTTTCTTT
CASSLAGLRGTEAFF
>TRBD1|TRBV6-5|TRBJ1-2|.
TGTGCCAGCAGCCAGGGACAGGCAACCTATGGCTACACCTTC
CASSQGQATYGYTF
>TRBD1|TRBV6-5|TRBJ1-2|.
TGTGCCAGCAGTAAGGGACAGGGTGGCTATGGCTACACCTTC
CASSKGQGGYGYTF
>.|TRBV5-1|TRBJ2-1|.
TGCGCCAGCACCCCGCGGCGGAGCGTCTACAATGAGCAGTTCTTC
CASTPRRSVYNEQFF
>.|TRBV7-9|TRBJ2-1|.
TGTGCCAGCAGCTTGGAGGGGAGTACGTATGAGCAGTTCTTC
CASSLEGSTYEQFF
>TRBD2|TRBV14|TRBJ2-7|.
TGTGCCAGCAGCCACTCTAGCGGTTACTCCTACGAGCAGTACTTC
CASSHSSGYSYEQYF
>TRBD1|TRBV5-1|TRBJ1-1|once
TGCGCCAGCAGCCGACAGGGGACCCACAACACTGAAGCTTTCTTT
CASSRQGTHNTEAFF
>.|TRBV18|TRBJ1-3|.
TGTGCCAGCTCACTTCTTCAAGGGACACCTTCTGGAAACACCATATATTTT
CASSLLQGTPSGNTIYF
>TRBD2|TRBV10-3|TRBJ2-7|.
TGTGCCATCAGTGAATCCACTAGCGGGATGGGCGAGCAGTACTTC
CAISESTSGMGEQYF
>TRBD2|TRBV5-1|TRBJ2-5|.
TGCGCCAGCAGCTTTTCCCTAGCGGGGGGACAAGAGACCCAGTACTTC
CASSFSLAGGQETQYF
>TRBD2|TRBV6-5|TRBJ2-1|once
TGTGCCAGCAGTTTCCGACTAGCGGGAAGGGGGGATGAGCAGTTCTTC
CASSFRLAGRGDEQFF
>.|TRBV29-1|TRBJ1-2|.
TGCAGCGTTGACAGCGGGTATGGCTACACCTTC
CSVDSGYGYTF
>TRBD2|TRBV5-1|TRBJ2-7|few
TGCGCCAGCAGCCAGGGACTAGCGTTAGCCTACGAGCAGTACTTC
CASSQGLALAYEQYF
>TRBD2|TRBV5-1|TRBJ2-7|.
TGCGCCAGCAGCCTCCAAAGCGGGAGGGGTTACGAGCAGTACTTC
CASSLQSGRGYEQYF
>TRBD1|TRBV3-1/TRBV3-2|TRBJ2-7|.
TGTGCCAGCAGCCGGACCGCCGGGACAGATTTCTACGAGCAGTACTTC
CASSRTAGTDFYEQYF
>TRBD2|TRBV6-9|TRBJ2-7|once
TGTGCCAGCAGTTATTCGTGGGGGGGGGTAGGCGGTCGGACGCTCTACGAGCAGTACTTC
CASSYSWGGVGGRTLYEQYF
>TRBD2|TRBV7-9|TRBJ2-3|.
TGTGCCAGCAGCTCTAGCGGAACAGATACGCAGTATTTT
CASSSSGTDTQYF
>TRBD2|TRBV29-1|TRBJ2-7|.
TGCAGCGTTGCGGTAGCGGGAGGGCCAGGGTACGAGCAGTACTTC
CSVAVAGGPGYEQYF
>TRBD1|TRBV5-6|TRBJ1-1|.
TGTGCCAGCAGCTTTTGGACAGGGACGATAGGGACTGAAGCTTTCTTT
CASSFWTGTIGTEAFF
>.|TRBV7-6|TRBJ1-1|once
TGTGCCAGCAGCTTACGGGGGGCCAACACTGAAGCTTTCTTT
CASSLRGANTEAFF